This T cell receptor beta chain was documented in a study of T cells in narcolepsy. Study results and caveats: Autoreactive HCRT-specific and TRIB2-specific clonotypes were marked in same-patient CSF-versus-blood CD4+ comparisons. Autoreactive clonotypes reportedly recurred in blood of same and different patients, not controls.

This clone turned up a few times. Its antigen is unknown. The assay was immunoSEQ multiplex PCR, and TCRdb's table has in-frame clones only and misses some. The table has 10,000 to 12,000 clones, about three quarters seen once. The sample consisted of CD45RA- memory CD8+ T cells from PBMCs. The receptor was isolated from a human donor with narcolepsy.

CDR3 loop: CASSHSTSGSLYEQYF. CDR3 in DNA: TGTGCCAGCAGCCACTCTACTAGCGGGAGTCTCTACGAGCAGTACTTC. V usage is TRBV5-5 and J usage is TRBJ2-7; TRBD2 aligns across 11 bases. This CDR3 comprises 16 residues. V dropped 4 bases and J dropped 3; count of bases not matched to a gene: 9. In germline, CDR1 is SGHKS, CDR2 YYEKEE (reference sequence).